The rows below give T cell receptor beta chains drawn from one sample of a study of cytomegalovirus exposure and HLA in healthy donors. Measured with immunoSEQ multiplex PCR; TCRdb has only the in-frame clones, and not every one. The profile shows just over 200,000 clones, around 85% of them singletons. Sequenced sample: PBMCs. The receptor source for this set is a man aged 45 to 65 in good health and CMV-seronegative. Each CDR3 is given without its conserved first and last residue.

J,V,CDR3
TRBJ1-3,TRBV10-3,AISPGGRNTIY
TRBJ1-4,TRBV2,ASSEGANQKLF
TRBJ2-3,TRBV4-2,ASSQDRGTDTQY
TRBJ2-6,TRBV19,ASSAIRTSGGSSGANVLT
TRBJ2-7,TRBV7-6,ASSTPGTGLY
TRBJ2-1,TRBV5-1,ASSLEARRGNEQF
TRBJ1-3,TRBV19,ASSRDRESGNTIY
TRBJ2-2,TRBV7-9,ASSLTTGGANGELF
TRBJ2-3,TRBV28,ASSLRVGGGGTQY
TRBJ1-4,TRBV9,ASAPSGQINEKLF
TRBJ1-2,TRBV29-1,SVVGGYGYT
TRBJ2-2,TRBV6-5,ASRKAGAGELF
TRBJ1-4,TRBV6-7,ASSSLPTGGEDEKLF
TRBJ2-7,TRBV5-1,ASSMDRGEQY
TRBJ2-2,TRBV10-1,ASGPRGTGELF
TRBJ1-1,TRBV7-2,ASSLRTGQRTEAF
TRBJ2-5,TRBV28,ASSSRGRVETQY
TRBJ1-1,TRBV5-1,ASSLAGGLNTEAF
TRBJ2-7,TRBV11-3,ASSLGGPYEQY
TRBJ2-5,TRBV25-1,ASSPRRGATQY
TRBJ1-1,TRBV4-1,ASSQEGLGRANTEAF
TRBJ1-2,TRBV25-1,ASSDPGGNYGYT
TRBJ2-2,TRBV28,ASSPWTSGGTGELF
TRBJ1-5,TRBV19,ASSIEQAIQPQH
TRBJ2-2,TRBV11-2,ASSLMAGTGELF
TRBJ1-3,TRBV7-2,ASSEQGNTIY
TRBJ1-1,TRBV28,ASSTRGLTAF
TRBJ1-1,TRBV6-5,ASSYSTGGGTEAF
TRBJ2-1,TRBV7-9,ASSRLGYYNEQF
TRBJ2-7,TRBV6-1,ASRTVDFPYEQY
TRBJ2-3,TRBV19,ASSAGQGGLTDTQY
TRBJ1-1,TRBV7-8,ASSLPGNTEAF
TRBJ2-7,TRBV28,ASSRFQDRGSYEQY